The 11 T cell receptor beta chains below all came from one sample that was sequenced in a study of blood T cell repertoires in COVID-19. TCRdb keeps only in-frame clones here, not all; method: immunoSEQ multiplex PCR. The sample holds about 95,000 clones, less than 85% seen once. Sequencing was done on a sample of peripheral blood. The receptors derive from a human donor in a cohort sampled during active COVID-19.

The chain combines TRBV6-2 or TRBV6-3 with TRBJ2-3; D is unclear. V dropped 2 bases and J dropped 0 bases, with 9 bases sitting between them. Germline assignment: CDR1 MNHEY and CDR2 SVGEGT. CDR3 size: 15 residues. The CDR3 nucleotides are TGTGCCAGCAGTTACCAGGCCCCTAGCACAGATACGCAGTATTTT. It yields the protein CASSYQAPSTDTQYF.

V gene TRBV15 combines with J gene TRBJ2-7, with 10 positions matching TRBD1. The CDR3 is made up of 14 amino acids. Germline-derived CDR1 and CDR2 are LNHNV and YYDKDF (reference sequence). V lost 0 bases and J lost 6; bases outside the gene matches: 2. CDR3 sequence: CATSRDGTGVEQYF. In DNA form, the CDR3 reads TGTGCCACCAGCAGAGATGGGACAGGGGTCGAGCAGTACTTC.

The chain carries TRBV10-1 and TRBJ1-2, with D unresolved. Germline V lookup: CDR1 WNHNN, CDR2 SYGVQD (reference sequence). V gave up 7 bases and J gave up 5 bases, with 11 bases separating them. The CDR3 totals 12 residues. The CDR3 is CASIGPVYGYTF. CDR3 DNA sequence: TGCGCCAGCATTGGGCCCGTTTATGGCTACACCTTC.

The chain has TRBV2 and TRBJ1-1; D not certain. This CDR3 spans 12 amino acids. Trimming cost V 7 bases and J 11 bases, with 17 bases left between them. Germline values: CDR1 SNHLY, CDR2 FYNNEI. The CDR3 nucleotides are TGTGCCAGCACCCCCCTAAGGCGGAGTGCTTTCTTT. It codes for CASTPLRRSAFF. The full variable domain, its missing parts supplied by reference TRBV2 and TRBJ1-1, is EPEVTQTPSHQVTQMGQEVILRCVPISNHLYFYWYRQILGQKVEFLVSFYNNEISEKSEIFDDQFSVERPDGSNFTLKIRSTKLEDSAMYFCASTPLRRSAFFGQGTRLTVV.

The rearrangement links TRBV5-6 to TRBJ1-2; D unresolved. V lost 0 bases and J 4 bases, leaving 10 bases between the germline ends. The CDR3 length is 14 residues. Per the germline V gene, CDR1 is SGHDT and CDR2 is YYEEEE. This chain's CDR3 is CASSLGSLPYGYTF. The CDR3 DNA follows: TGTGCCAGCAGCTTGGGTTCTCTCCCCTATGGCTACACCTTC. Full variable domain (rest looked up from reference TRBV5-6 and TRBJ1-2): DAGVTQSPTHLIKTRGQQVTLRCSPKSGHDTVSWYQQALGQGPQFIFQYYEEEERQRGNFPDRFSGHQFPNYSSELNVNALLLGDSALYLCASSLGSLPYGYTFGSGTRLTVV.

Here the CDR3 DNA reads TGTGCCAGCAGTGGTGGGCTAGGGGTATCCGCAGATACGCAGTATTTT. Translating it yields CASSGGLGVSADTQYF. The chain uses TRBV2 and TRBJ2-3, with a tentative D call TRBD1 (5 bases). Trimming cost V 4 bases and J 4 bases, with 18 bases left between them. This CDR3 is 16 amino acids long. Germline CDR1 and CDR2: SNHLY and FYNNEI.

This clone was detected a few times. Compared with germline, one end of the junction differs, possibly owing to a read error. This chain links TRBV15 with TRBJ1-2; D is undetermined. The CDR3 runs 14 residues. Germline V gene data show CDR1 as LNHNV and CDR2 as YYDKDF (reference sequence). The CDR3 region has the DNA TGTGCCACCAGCAGACAGGTGACTAAGTATGGCTACACCTTC. Translating it yields CATSRQVTKYGYTF.

The chain couples TRBV19 to TRBJ1-2; 7 bases agree with TRBD1. V shed 4 bases and J 0 bases; nucleotides not matched to a gene: 14. The CDR3 contains 18 residues. Germline V gene sequence: CDR1 LNHDA, CDR2 SQIVND (reference sequence). CDR3 coding DNA: TGTGCCAGTAGTACCCCCTTGGGCCTGGGACAGTCTAACTATGGCTACACCTTC. It is translated as CASSTPLGLGQSNYGYTF.

V usage is TRBV28 and J usage is TRBJ2-7, with 7 bases aligning to TRBD1. The CDR3 is made up of 15 amino acids. J was trimmed by 4 bases and V by 5 bases; bases with no gene match: 11. Germline V lookup: CDR1 MDHEN, CDR2 SYDVKM. CDR3 protein: CASSQRTGQMYEQYF. The CDR3 DNA follows: TGTGCCAGCAGTCAGAGAACGGGACAGATGTACGAGCAGTACTTC.

The chain combines TRBV20-1 with TRBJ1-2; 7 nucleotides line up with TRBD1. The CDR3 spans 11 residues. The V and J ends lost 6 bases and 8 bases, in that order; junction bases with no gene match: 6. Germline CDR1 DFQATT, CDR2 SNEGSKA (reference sequence). Written as DNA, the CDR3 is TGCAGTGCCCAGACAGGGCCGGGCTACACCTTC. Protein product: CSAQTGPGYTF.

V and J are TRBV2 and TRBJ2-7, with D tentatively TRBD2 (6 bases). Trimming pared 7 bases from V and 6 bases from J, leaving 16 bases between. Germline loops: CDR1 SNHLY, CDR2 FYNNEI. The CDR3 has 13 residues. CDR3 residues: CASTPSGESEQYF. CDR3 DNA sequence: TGTGCCAGCACTCCCTCGGGGGAGAGCGAGCAGTACTTC.